This is a list of T cell receptor beta chains from one sample in a study of cytomegalovirus exposure and HLA in healthy donors. The data were produced by immunoSEQ multiplex PCR, yet TCRdb's version contains in-frame clones alone and is incomplete. Of over 200,000 clones detected, more than 75% appear once; the ten largest clones hold 1% to 1.5%. The material sequenced was PBMCs. The receptors come from a human donor in good health. CDR3s include the opening cysteine and the closing phenylalanine or tryptophan. D genes are given only for firm matches. Rows give clone size only sometimes, using once, few, many, or a class for an expanded clone.

abundance	len	v_gene	j_gene	d_gene	CDR3nt	CDR3aa
.	14	TRBV6-5	TRBJ2-7	TRBD1	TGTGCCAGCAGCGACAGGGGGGTTTCCAACGAGCAGTACTTC	CASSDRGVSNEQYF
.	13	TRBV4-1	TRBJ2-1	.	TGCGCCAGCAGCCAAGGAGAGGATAATGAGCAGTTCTTC	CASSQGEDNEQFF
.	12	TRBV28	TRBJ2-7	.	TGTGCCAGCACGGCTAGCCTCTACGAGCAGTACTTC	CASTASLYEQYF
.	15	TRBV10-1	TRBJ2-3	TRBD2	TGCGCCAGCAGTTTAACTAGCGGGAAAGCAGATACGCAGTATTTT	CASSLTSGKADTQYF
.	15	TRBV4-1	TRBJ1-1	TRBD1	TGCGCCAGCAGGAGTTCAGGGGGCATGGGAACTGAAGCTTTCTTT	CASRSSGGMGTEAFF
.	14	TRBV7-2	TRBJ2-1	.	TGTGCCAGCAGCGGCGACAGCTTCTACAATGAGCAGTTCTTC	CASSGDSFYNEQFF
.	18	TRBV5-1	TRBJ2-3	TRBD1	TGCGCCAGCAGCTCCCGTGGTAAGGGACAGGGGGCGAAAGATACGCAGTATTTT	CASSSRGKGQGAKDTQYF
.	15	TRBV5-4	TRBJ2-7	TRBD2	TGTGCCAGCAGCTTGAGACTAGCGGGGTCCTACGAGCAGTACTTC	CASSLRLAGSYEQYF
.	16	TRBV4-2	TRBJ2-5	TRBD2	TGTGCCAGCAGCCAAGATCTTTCTGGGGGGGGAAAGACCCAGTACTTC	CASSQDLSGGGKTQYF
few	13	TRBV5-6	TRBJ1-2	.	TGTGCCAGCAGCTTGGGACATACACGTGGCTACACCTTC	CASSLGHTRGYTF
once	18	TRBV5-1	TRBJ2-7	TRBD2	TGCGCCAGCAGCTCACGGCACAGAACGGGACTAGCGGTGACCGAGCAGTACTTC	CASSSRHRTGLAVTEQYF
.	14	TRBV27	TRBJ2-2	TRBD2	TGTGCCAGCACTCCAGCGGGATTCACCGGGGAGCTGTTTTTT	CASTPAGFTGELFF
.	14	TRBV9	TRBJ2-1	.	TGTGCCAGCAGCGTAGCGGGATGGGGCAATGAGCAGTTCTTC	CASSVAGWGNEQFF
.	14	TRBV5-4	TRBJ2-7	TRBD2	TGTGCCAGCAGCTTGGATAGCGGGACCTCCGAGCAGTACTTC	CASSLDSGTSEQYF
once	16	TRBV5-1	TRBJ2-1	.	TGCGCCAGCAGCCCGAGGTCTAGCGCCCAAGGCCCTGAGCAGTTCTTC	CASSPRSSAQGPEQFF
.	14	TRBV5-1	TRBJ2-7	.	TGCGCCAGCAGCTTGGACTGGGACTTTTACGAGCAGTACTTC	CASSLDWDFYEQYF
.	14	TRBV7-8	TRBJ1-4	.	TGTGCCAGCAGCCTTGAGATAACTAATGAAAAACTGTTTTTT	CASSLEITNEKLFF
.	15	TRBV7-9	TRBJ1-4	.	TGTGCCAGCAGCCGCGGCGCAGCCCCTAATGAAAAACTGTTTTTT	CASSRGAAPNEKLFF
.	15	TRBV18	TRBJ2-7	.	TGTGCCAGCTCACCTATTTCCGGGGAAGGTGGCGAGCAGTACTTC	CASSPISGEGGEQYF
few	15	TRBV6-4	TRBJ2-1	TRBD1	TGTGCCAGCAGTGCCGAAACAGGGGGTGTAAATGAGCAGTTCTTC	CASSAETGGVNEQFF
once	15	TRBV2	TRBJ1-4	.	TGTGCCAGCAGTTTCGAAGGGGGAACTAATGAAAAACTGTTTTTT	CASSFEGGTNEKLFF
.	13	TRBV2	TRBJ2-1	.	TGTGCCAGCAAACTAGACACCTACAATGAGCAGTTCTTC	CASKLDTYNEQFF
.	18	TRBV6-1	TRBJ2-7	TRBD2	TGTGCCAGCAGTGAGGGGACTAGCGGGAGAGAAAGTCCCTACGAGCAGTACTTC	CASSEGTSGRESPYEQYF
.	16	TRBV19	TRBJ2-1	TRBD1	TGTGCCAGTAGTATTTTTTCGACAGGGTTAGAGGATGAGCAGTTCTTC	CASSIFSTGLEDEQFF
.	13	TRBV7-3	TRBJ1-1	.	TGTGCCAGCAGCGCGGGCGGAAACACTGAAGCTTTCTTT	CASSAGGNTEAFF
.	18	TRBV27	TRBJ1-5	TRBD1	TGTGCCAGCAGTTTATCCGCTGAAGGGACAGGCGCGAATCAGCCCCAGCATTTT	CASSLSAEGTGANQPQHF
once	14	TRBV28	TRBJ1-1	TRBD1	TGTGCCAGCAGAGAGGGACAGGGGTGGTCTGAAGCTTTCTTT	CASREGQGWSEAFF
.	16	TRBV5-4	TRBJ2-3	TRBD2	TGTGCCAGCAGCCCCAAACTAGCGGGAGACACAGATACGCAGTATTTT	CASSPKLAGDTDTQYF
.	15	TRBV13	TRBJ2-2	TRBD2	TGTGCCAGCACCAACCGGGGGGATGGTCTCGGGGAGCTGTTTTTT	CASTNRGDGLGELFF
.	14	TRBV6-1	TRBJ1-2	.	TGTGCCAGCACCCGGGGAGCAACGAACTATGGCTACACCTTC	CASTRGATNYGYTF
.	15	TRBV2	TRBJ2-3	.	TGTGCCAGCAGTGATATGGCGGGACGGCTGAATACGCAGTATTTT	CASSDMAGRLNTQYF
.	16	TRBV9	TRBJ2-2	TRBD2	TGTGCCAGCAGCGCCGGACTAGCGGGAGCCCCCGGGGAGCTGTTTTTT	CASSAGLAGAPGELFF
.	12	TRBV6-5	TRBJ2-5	TRBD1	TGTGCCAGCAGTGCTACAGGGGGCGCGGGCCACTTC	CASSATGGAGHF
.	16	TRBV5-1	TRBJ2-7	TRBD1	TGCGCCAGCAGCCGGAAGTTGGGGACAGGGGTCGGCGAGCAGTACTTC	CASSRKLGTGVGEQYF
few	14	TRBV2	TRBJ1-2	.	TGTGCCAGCAGTACACAGGGTACTAAGTATGGCTACACCTTC	CASSTQGTKYGYTF
.	14	TRBV6-5	TRBJ2-7	TRBD2	TGTGCCAGCAAAAATAGCGGGAGGGCTTACGAGCAGTACTTC	CASKNSGRAYEQYF
.	15	TRBV7-3	TRBJ2-5	TRBD2	TGTGCCAGCAGTACTAGCGGGAGTGGATCGGAGACCCAGTACTTC	CASSTSGSGSETQYF
once	17	TRBV5-1	TRBJ2-3	.	TGCGCCAGCAGCTTGGAAGGTCTCGGACAAAGCACAGATACGCAGTATTTT	CASSLEGLGQSTDTQYF
.	16	TRBV6-4	TRBJ2-1	TRBD1	TGTGCCAGCAGTGCCCGGCCGGGACAGGGGGACAATGAGCAGTTCTTC	CASSARPGQGDNEQFF
.	13	TRBV7-3	TRBJ2-1	.	TGTGCCAGCAGCCTCGACAGTGGCAATGAGCAGTTCTTC	CASSLDSGNEQFF